Each of the 15 T cell receptor beta chains below was sequenced from the same sample in a study of T-cell reconstitution after alpha-beta-depleted transplantation in children (dated by TCRdb to the mid-2010s). The library was produced with PCR. The reads were generated on an Illumina HiSeq 2500. Molecular barcoding was employed in the preparation of TCR libraries, with unique molecular identifiers being used to normalize TCRbeta repertoire quantification. TCRdb cleaned the public reads at Q25 with fastp, built clones with MiXCR and kept in-frame beta chains. Identical CDR3 protein sequences are pooled into one entry, listed with their most common genes and DNA. The sample yields around 87,000 distinct CDR3 sequences; 8% to 9% were counted once. Roughly 6.9% of the sample is taken by the ten largest. Sample: PBMCs from the stem cell graft donor, taken from the stem cell graft. These receptors all come from a human donor who donated a stem cell graft to a child with congenital amegakaryocytic thrombocytopenia.

This clonotype was detected ten times or more. The CDR3 loop reads CASSFGGMVTEAFF. In nucleotides, the CDR3 is TGTGCCAGCAGTTTTGGGGGCATGGTCACTGAAGCTTTCTTT. The V gene is TRBV12-3 or TRBV12-4, the J gene TRBJ1-1; possibly TRBD1 for D (6 bases). The V end lost 3 bases, the J end lost 4 bases, and 12 bases lay between the germline ends. CDR3 length equals 14 residues.

This clonotype has a count of ten or more. The rearrangement uses TRBV20-1 and TRBJ1-1; no firm D call. CDR3 length: 12 residues. Trimming shortened V by 3 bases and J by 1 base, and 6 bases separated the two germline ends. The V gene's germline CDR1 is DFQATT and CDR2 SNEGSKA (reference sequence). CDR3 amino acids: CSASAGNTEAFF. The CDR3 region has the DNA TGCAGTGCTAGTGCGGGGAACACTGAAGCTTTCTTT.

This clonotype was found many times. The V and J genes are TRBV12-3 or TRBV12-4 and TRBJ1-1, with a tentative D call TRBD1 (5 bases). The CDR3 totals 13 residues. V lost 7 bases to trimming and J lost 2 bases, with 11 bases between them. The CDR3 loop reads CASTRDGNTEAFF. Here the CDR3 DNA reads TGTGCCAGCACCCGGGACGGTAACACTGAAGCTTTCTTT.

This clonotype was detected many times. V and J are TRBV20-1 and TRBJ2-3, with D perhaps TRBD2 (6 bases). This CDR3 is built from 15 residues. The germline CDR1 and CDR2 sequences are DFQATT and SNEGSKA (reference sequence). The ends were cut back, 0 bases at V and 2 bases at J, with 12 bases in the middle. The CDR3 region has the DNA TGCAGTGCTAGAGACGGTCGCGGGGCCACAGATACGCAGTATTTT. This gives the protein CSARDGRGATDTQYF.

This clonotype was observed at least ten times. The CDR3 spells CASSFQGPSNQPQHF. CDR3 nucleotides: TGTGCCAGCAGTTTTCAGGGGCCTAGCAATCAGCCCCAGCATTTT. This chain links TRBV12-3 or TRBV12-4 with TRBJ1-5; possible D gene TRBD1, 6 bases. Deletions cut 3 bases from V and 0 bases from J, with 9 bases between. This CDR3 is 15 amino acids long.

This clonotype was detected many times. The V gene is TRBV15, the J gene TRBJ2-5, with a possible D match to TRBD1 (5 bases). The CDR3 covers 14 residues. CDR1 and CDR2 from the germline V gene are LNHNV and YYDKDF (reference sequence). V dropped 0 bases and J dropped 3 bases, with 8 bases sitting between them. The CDR3 DNA sequence: TGTGCCACCAGCAGAGATGACAGAAAAGAGACCCAGTACTTC. The encoded protein is CATSRDDRKETQYF.

This clonotype was seen only a few times. The chain joins TRBV27 to TRBJ2-7; TRBD1 matches 7 bases. This CDR3 has 14 residues. Germline V lookup: CDR1 MNHEY, CDR2 SMNVEV (reference sequence). Trimming removed 7 bases from V and 2 bases from J; junction bases left unmatched: 8. CDR3 loop: CASKTGDRAYEQYF. The CDR3 nucleotides read TGTGCCAGCAAAACAGGGGACAGAGCCTACGAGCAGTACTTC.

This clonotype was seen ten or more times. This sequence joins TRBV7-9 and TRBJ1-4; TRBD1 agrees at 9 bases. The V gene end was trimmed by 2 bases and the J gene end by 5 bases; junction bases not matched to a gene: 6. The germline gives CDR1 SEHNR, CDR2 FQNEAQ (reference sequence). This CDR3 is 16 amino acids long. The CDR3 sequence: CASSLKLGQGNEKLFF. CDR3 sequence (DNA): TGTGCCAGCAGCTTAAAATTGGGACAGGGCAATGAAAAACTGTTTTTT. The variable domain in full, with the rest retrieved from reference TRBV7-9 and TRBJ1-4, is DTGVSQNPRHKITKRGQNVTFRCDPISEHNRLYWYRQTLGQGPEFLTYFQNEAQLEKSRLLSDRFSAERPKGSFSTLEIQRTEQGDSAMYLCASSLKLGQGNEKLFFGSGTQLSVL.

In this sample, this clonotype turned up many times. The chain recombines TRBV7-2 with TRBJ1-3, with D tentatively TRBD1 (5 bases). Trimming left V 7 bases short and J 4 bases short, with 8 bases between. The CDR3 loop spans 12 amino acids. Germline values: CDR1 SGHTA, CDR2 FQGNSA. This CDR3 is CASNRDGNTIYF. In DNA form, the CDR3 reads TGTGCCAGCAACCGGGACGGAAACACCATATATTTT. Drawing the rest from reference TRBV7-2 and TRBJ1-3, the complete variable domain is GAGVSQSPSNKVTEKGKDVELRCDPISGHTALYWYRQSLGQGLEFLIYFQGNSAPDKSGLPSDRFSAERTGGSVSTLTIQRTQQEDSAVYLCASNRDGNTIYFGEGSWLTVV.

This clonotype appeared many times. V is TRBV29-1 and J is TRBJ1-1; possibly TRBD1 for D (5 bases). Germline V CDR1 and CDR2: SQVTM, ANQGSEA. CDR3 length: 15 amino acids. The V end lost 6 bases, the J end lost 2 bases, and 19 bases lay between the germline ends. CDR3 amino acids: CSVPGRSGPNTEAFF. The CDR3 bases are TGCAGCGTCCCGGGACGATCGGGACCCAACACTGAAGCTTTCTTT.

This clonotype showed up many times. This chain links TRBV20-1 with TRBJ1-5; TRBD1 aligns across 9 bases. CDR3 length: 15 residues. Trimming cost V 8 bases and J 2 bases; bases outside gene matches: 10. Germline V CDR1 and CDR2: DFQATT, SNEGSKA (reference sequence). CDR3 nucleotides: TGCAGTTCTGGACAGGGGCGAATTGGCAATCAGCCCCAGCATTTT. The encoded protein is CSSGQGRIGNQPQHF.

This clonotype was observed at least ten times. The CDR3: CASSPSGVGEKLFF. The CDR3 nucleotides are TGTGCCAGCTCCCCTTCGGGGGTTGGGGAAAAACTGTTTTTT. This rearrangement joins TRBV18 to TRBJ1-4, with a tentative D call TRBD1 (5 bases). The germline gives CDR1 KGHSH, CDR2 LQKENI. Deletions cut 6 bases from V and 8 bases from J, with 16 bases between. This CDR3 has 14 amino acids.

This clonotype has just a few counts. The chain joins TRBV18 to TRBJ2-1, with 8 bases aligning to TRBD1. Per germline, CDR1 KGHSH and CDR2 LQKENI. The CDR3 contains 15 residues. J gave up 6 bases and V 3 bases, and 7 bases lay outside the gene matches. The CDR3 DNA follows: TGTGCCAGCTCACCTGGACAGGGTCAGGTCAATGAGCAGTTCTTC. It translates to CASSPGQGQVNEQFF.

Ten or more counts support this clonotype. The rearrangement uses TRBV25-1 and TRBJ1-5; D is unclear. This CDR3 has 14 amino acids. Trimming removed 1 base from V and 3 bases from J, with 7 bases in between. CDR1 MGHDK and CDR2 SYGVNS come from the germline V gene. This CDR3 is CASSESSINQPQHF. CDR3 coding DNA: TGTGCCAGCAGTGAATCTTCTATCAATCAGCCCCAGCATTTT.

This clonotype was picked up many times. This chain connects TRBV20-1 to TRBJ1-5; TRBD1 agrees at 7 bases. This CDR3 is built from 14 residues. CDR1 is DFQATT, CDR2 SNEGSKA, per germline (reference sequence). Germline trimming cut 6 bases from V and 2 bases from J; bases unmatched to any gene: 7. This CDR3 is CSALTGTGNQPQHF. The CDR3 DNA reads as TGCAGTGCATTGACAGGGACTGGCAATCAGCCCCAGCATTTT.